The present TCR beta chain was sequenced within a study of T cells in Graves' hyperthyroidism and ophthalmopathy. Study-wide results and limits: Within blood appeared most thyroid clonotypes that had expanded above 0.001.

Researchers amplified the TCR beta CDR3 regions from RNA transcripts. First-round RT-PCR with HTBI primers amplified the TCR CDR3 region. TCRdb re-called the multiplex PCR reads through MiXCR, storing one row per CDR3 protein. The repertoire holds 530,000 or so distinct CDR3 sequences, roughly 25% seen once, with roughly 12% in the top ten. Points on this clonotype: The antigen is undetermined.

Germline V gene data show CDR1 as PRHDT and CDR2 as FYEKMQ (reference sequence). The CDR3 is 14 amino acids. Trimming pared 1 base from V and 4 bases from J, leaving 10 bases between. This sequence was found in a woman aged 25-40 years with Graves' ophthalmopathy. The sequenced sample consisted of blood. The chain combines TRBV13 with TRBJ1-1; D is perhaps TRBD1 (5 bases). Here the CDR3 DNA reads TGTGCCAGCAGCTTAGACCACGGGGGCACTGAAGCTTTCTTT. This translates into CASSLDHGGTEAFF. Full variable domain (missing parts from reference TRBV13 and TRBJ1-1): AAGVIQSPRHLIKEKRETATLKCYPIPRHDTVYWYQQGPGQDPQFLISFYEKMQSDKGSIPDRFSAQQFSDYHSELNMSSLELGDSALYFCASSLDHGGTEAFFGQGTRLTVV.